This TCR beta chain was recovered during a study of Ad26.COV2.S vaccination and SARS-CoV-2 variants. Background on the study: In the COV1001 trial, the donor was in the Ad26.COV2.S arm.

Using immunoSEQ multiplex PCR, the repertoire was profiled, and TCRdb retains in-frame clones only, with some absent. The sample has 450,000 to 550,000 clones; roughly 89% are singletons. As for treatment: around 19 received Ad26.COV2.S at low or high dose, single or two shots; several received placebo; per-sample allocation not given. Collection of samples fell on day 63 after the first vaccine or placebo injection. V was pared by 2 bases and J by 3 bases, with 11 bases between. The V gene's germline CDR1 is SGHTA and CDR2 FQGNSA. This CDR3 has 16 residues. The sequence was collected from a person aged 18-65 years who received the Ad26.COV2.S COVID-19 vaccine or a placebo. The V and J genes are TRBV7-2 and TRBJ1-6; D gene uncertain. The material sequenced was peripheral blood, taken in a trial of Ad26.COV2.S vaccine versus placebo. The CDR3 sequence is CASSLRWSYYNSPLHF. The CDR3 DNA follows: TGTGCCAGCAGCTTAAGGTGGAGTTACTATAATTCACCCCTCCACTTT.